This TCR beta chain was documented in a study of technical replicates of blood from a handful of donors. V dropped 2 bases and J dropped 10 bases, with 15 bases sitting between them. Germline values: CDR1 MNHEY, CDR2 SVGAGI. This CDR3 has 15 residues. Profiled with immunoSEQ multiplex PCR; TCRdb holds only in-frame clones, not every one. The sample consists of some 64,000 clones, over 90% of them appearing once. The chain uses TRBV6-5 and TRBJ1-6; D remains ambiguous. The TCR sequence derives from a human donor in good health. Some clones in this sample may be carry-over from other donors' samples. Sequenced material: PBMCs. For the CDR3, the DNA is TGTGCCAGCAGTTACGTGGGAGACGGGCGGTCACCCCTCCACTTT. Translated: CASSYVGDGRSPLHF.